A selection of T cell receptor beta chains follows, all from one sample in a study of OX40 agonist ivuxolimab in advanced cancers. Here immunoSEQ multiplex PCR was the method, and the copy in TCRdb shows in-frame clones only, minus some. Of 65,000 to 100,000 clones listed, 88% were seen once; the top ten hold about 0.76%. Source: CD4+ or CD8+ T cells sorted from blood, taken in a trial of the OX40 agonist ivuxolimab. The source of these receptors is an adult with an advanced solid tumor such as melanoma, head and neck, liver or kidney cancer. The CDR3 runs from the conserved cysteine through the conserved F or W. The D gene is left open where the match is weak. A clone size is listed for some rows: how often the clone was seen (once, few, many), or a class if it is expanded.

d_gene | abundance | j_gene | v_gene | CDR3nt | CDR3aa
- | once | TRBJ2-2 | TRBV4-2 | TGTGCCAGCAGCCAAGTGAAGGCCGGGGAGCTGTTTTTT | CASSQVKAGELFF
- | once | TRBJ1-2 | TRBV7-2 | TGTGCCAGCAGCTTATGGGGAGATGGTGGCTACACCTTC | CASSLWGDGGYTF
TRBD1 | once | TRBJ2-3 | TRBV28 | TGTGCCAGCAGAGGACAACCGGGACAGGGGGCAGATACGCAGTATTTT | CASRGQPGQGADTQYF
- | - | TRBJ1-1 | TRBV6-6 | TGTGCCAGCAGTCGACAGGAAGAGGCTTTCTTT | CASSRQEEAFF
- | - | TRBJ2-3 | TRBV29-1 | TGCAGCGTGAGGATCCAAGATAGCACAGATACGCAGTATTTT | CSVRIQDSTDTQYF
TRBD1 | - | TRBJ2-2 | TRBV4-3 | TGCGCCAGCAGCCAAGATCGGGCAGGGGGCCACACCGGGGAGCTGTTTTTT | CASSQDRAGGHTGELFF
- | few | TRBJ2-4 | TRBV19 | TGTGCCAGTAGTATACTAGGGGGGCGGAACATTCAGTACTTC | CASSILGGRNIQYF
- | - | TRBJ1-5 | TRBV6-1 | TGTGCCAGCAGTGACAATGGGGGGGGGCAGCCCCAGCATTTT | CASSDNGGGQPQHF
TRBD2 | - | TRBJ2-5 | TRBV9 | TGTGCCAGCAGCGTAGCGGGACTAGCGGGGCAAGAGACCCAGTACTTC | CASSVAGLAGQETQYF
TRBD1 | - | TRBJ2-7 | TRBV5-1 | TGCGCCAGCAGCTTGGGACAGGGAATATACGAGCAGTACTTC | CASSLGQGIYEQYF
- | - | TRBJ2-3 | TRBV7-2 | TGTGCCAGCAGCTTAGCCCTAAGACCTACAGATACGCAGTATTTT | CASSLALRPTDTQYF
- | - | TRBJ1-2 | TRBV25-1 | TGTGCCAGCGGCCATAGGGGCGAGCGGGGCTACACCTTC | CASGHRGERGYTF
- | - | TRBJ2-3 | TRBV10-1 | TGCGCCAGCAGTGAAAAGGGGCCGATCACAGATACGCAGTATTTT | CASSEKGPITDTQYF
- | - | TRBJ1-5 | TRBV6-1 | TGTGCCAGCAGTGAATCTGGGGGTTATCAGCCCCAGCATTTT | CASSESGGYQPQHF
- | - | TRBJ2-7 | TRBV5-5 | TGTGCCAGCAGCTTTTCTAGCGTAAGCTCCTACGAGCAGTACTTC | CASSFSSVSSYEQYF
TRBD1 | once | TRBJ2-2 | TRBV4-3 | TGCGCCAGCAGCCAAGAGCCCGTGGGGGGACAGGGTATCACCGGGGAGCTGTTTTTT | CASSQEPVGGQGITGELFF
TRBD1 | - | TRBJ1-1 | TRBV19 | TGTGCCAGTAGTAACCACAGGGGCGTGAACACTGAAGCTTTCTTT | CASSNHRGVNTEAFF
- | - | TRBJ2-6 | TRBV4-3 | TGCGCCAGCAGCCAAGATTACAGGTATTCGTTCACTGGGGCCAACGTCCTGACTTTC | CASSQDYRYSFTGANVLTF
TRBD1 | - | TRBJ1-4 | TRBV19 | TGTGCCAGCAAAGACAGGGTTAATGAAAAACTGTTTTTT | CASKDRVNEKLFF
- | - | TRBJ2-4 | TRBV5-1 | TGCGCCAGCAGCACGGGGGGACTACAGGGTTGGGGAAACATTCAGTACTTC | CASSTGGLQGWGNIQYF
- | - | TRBJ2-5 | TRBV19 | TGTGCCAGCCGGCGCGCCTATTTGGACACCAAGGGGGAAGAGACCCAGTACTTC | CASRRAYLDTKGEETQYF
TRBD1 | - | TRBJ2-5 | TRBV7-8 | TGTGCCAGCAGCTTGGGGACAGCACAAGAGACCCAGTACTTC | CASSLGTAQETQYF
- | - | TRBJ2-2 | TRBV11-3 | TGTGCCAGCAGCTTAGACACCGGGGAGCTGTTTTTT | CASSLDTGELFF
- | few | TRBJ2-3 | TRBV6-1 | TGTGCCAGCAGTGAATACCTAACGGGAGAGGTTGGCACAGATACGCAGTATTTT | CASSEYLTGEVGTDTQYF
- | - | TRBJ1-1 | TRBV27 | TGTGCCAGCAGTTTATCAGTGTGGGTTTCTGAAGCTTTCTTT | CASSLSVWVSEAFF
TRBD1 | - | TRBJ1-4 | TRBV11-2 | TGTGCCAGCAGCTTAGGGAATCGGGACAGGGTTGAAAAACTGTTTTTT | CASSLGNRDRVEKLFF
TRBD2 | once | TRBJ2-3 | TRBV7-2 | TGTGCCAGCAGCCCACATCCCAGCGGGATTACAGATACGCAGTATTTT | CASSPHPSGITDTQYF
- | - | TRBJ2-7 | TRBV28 | TGTGCCAGCAGTCGCTGGAACGAGCAGTACTTC | CASSRWNEQYF
TRBD1 | - | TRBJ2-7 | TRBV25-1 | TGTGCCAGCAGTACCCGGACAGGGCAGGAGCAGTACTTC | CASSTRTGQEQYF
- | - | TRBJ2-5 | TRBV4-2 | TGTGCCAGCAGCCAAGAGGTGGGAGTCCAAGAGACCCAGTACTTC | CASSQEVGVQETQYF
TRBD2 | - | TRBJ2-5 | TRBV15 | TGTGCCACCAGCAGAGACCAGCGGGAGGGTGAGACCCAGTACTTC | CATSRDQREGETQYF
- | - | TRBJ1-2 | TRBV7-3 | TGTGCCAGCAGCCCCCAAAAGGGAGGGGGCTATGGCTACACCTTC | CASSPQKGGGYGYTF
- | - | TRBJ2-1 | TRBV11-3 | TGTGCCAGCAGCAAGGGACTTCGGAATGAGCAGTTCTTC | CASSKGLRNEQFF
- | - | TRBJ2-7 | TRBV4-3 | TGCGCCAGCAGCCAAGATCAAGGGGGAGCGGCTGAGCAGTACTTC | CASSQDQGGAAEQYF
TRBD1 | - | TRBJ2-2 | TRBV25-1 | TGTGCCAGCAGTGACGACAGGGGATGGACCGGGGAGCTGTTTTTT | CASSDDRGWTGELFF
TRBD1 | - | TRBJ1-1 | TRBV28 | TGTGCCAGCAGTCAGGGGGGTAAGAACACTGAAGCTTTCTTT | CASSQGGKNTEAFF
- | few | TRBJ2-2 | TRBV11-2 | TGTGCCAGCAGCTTAGGGAGGAGTGGGGAGCTGTTTTTT | CASSLGRSGELFF
- | - | TRBJ2-1 | TRBV12-5 | TGTGCTAGTGCCGATCTTTACACCGGGACGGTATCCTACAATGAGCAGTTCTTC | CASADLYTGTVSYNEQFF
- | once | TRBJ2-3 | TRBV30 | TGTGCCTGGAGTTACAGGTCAGATACGCAGTATTTT | CAWSYRSDTQYF
TRBD1 | - | TRBJ1-4 | TRBV7-2 | TGTGCCAGCAGCCCAGGACAGGGTGGGGAAAAACTGTTTTTT | CASSPGQGGEKLFF
- | - | TRBJ2-7 | TRBV5-6 | TGTGCCAGCACCCAATGGGGCTACGAGCAGTACTTC | CASTQWGYEQYF